Listed below are T cell receptor beta chains from one sample, sequenced in a study of human T cells and chemical hapten exposure. From the RACE reads, TCRdb called clonotypes with MiXCR, one entry per CDR3 protein. The table has tens of thousands of distinct CDR3 sequences, about 8.9% seen once. The starting material was whole blood, obtained in connection with sensitization to the hapten diphenylcyclopropenone (DPC). All receptors derive from a woman in her thirties or forties with alopecia areata. Some clones in this sample may be carry-over from other donors' samples. CDR3s include the opening cysteine and the closing phenylalanine or tryptophan. The order of the fields is clone size, V gene, CDR3 length, J gene, D gene, CDR3 protein, CDR3 DNA. D genes are given only for firm matches. Some rows have no size entry. The others give once, few or many, or a class for an expanded clone.

many	TRBV7-8	16	TRBJ1-6	NA	CATTPQGLEDNSPLHF	TGTGCCACGACCCCCCAGGGTTTGGAAGATAATTCACCCCTCCACTTT
many	TRBV28	16	TRBJ2-3	TRBD2	CASSLRLAGDPDTQYF	TGTGCCAGCAGTTTAAGACTAGCGGGGGACCCCGATACGCAGTATTTT
NA	TRBV4-3	15	TRBJ2-4	NA	CASSQDGIARDIQYF	TGCGCCAGCAGCCAAGATGGAATAGCTAGGGACATTCAGTACTTC
many	TRBV6-2/TRBV6-3	12	TRBJ1-1	NA	CASSWGNTEAFF	TGTGCCAGCAGCTGGGGGAACACTGAAGCTTTCTTT
many	TRBV29-1	13	TRBJ2-2	NA	CSVRGQNTGELFF	TGCAGCGTTAGGGGACAGAACACCGGGGAGCTGTTTTTT
many	TRBV19	11	TRBJ2-2	NA	CASSMNGELFF	TGTGCCAGTAGTATGAACGGGGAGCTGTTTTTT
few	TRBV6-5	14	TRBJ2-3	NA	CASSYGGPTDTQYF	TGTGCCAGCAGTTATGGGGGACCCACAGATACGCAGTATTTT
many	TRBV28	14	TRBJ2-7	NA	CASSSGLSSYEQYF	TGTGCCAGCAGTTCCGGTCTTTCTTCCTACGAGCAGTACTTC
NA	TRBV9	13	TRBJ2-5	NA	CASSTEAQETQYF	TGTGCCAGCAGCACCGAAGCTCAAGAGACCCAGTACTTC
many	TRBV5-5	16	TRBJ2-3	NA	CASSLGPSASTDTQYF	TGTGCCAGCAGCTTGGGTCCTAGCGCTAGCACAGATACGCAGTATTTT
many	TRBV28	15	TRBJ2-7	NA	CASSPPGTSSYEQYF	TGTGCCAGCAGTCCCCCCGGGACAAGTTCTTACGAGCAGTACTTC
many	TRBV27	18	TRBJ2-2	TRBD2	CASSPLTAGGKGTGELFF	TGTGCCAGCAGTCCCCTAACAGCGGGGGGAAAGGGAACCGGGGAGCTGTTTTTT
few	TRBV12-3/TRBV12-4	16	TRBJ2-3	TRBD2	CASRPPPSGRGDTQYF	TGTGCCAGCAGGCCCCCACCTAGCGGGAGGGGGGATACGCAGTATTTT
many	TRBV20-1	12	TRBJ1-5	NA	CSAKPGDQPQHF	TGCAGTGCCAAACCAGGGGATCAGCCCCAGCATTTT
NA	TRBV7-7	14	TRBJ2-5	NA	CASSPSGGLETQYF	TGTGCCAGCAGCCCATCCGGGGGTTTGGAGACCCAGTACTTC
many	TRBV20-1	15	TRBJ2-3	TRBD2	CSASRPGLEADTQYF	TGCAGTGCTAGTCGACCGGGACTAGAAGCAGATACGCAGTATTTT
many	TRBV29-1	15	TRBJ1-1	TRBD1	CSVELQGWGNTEAFF	TGCAGCGTTGAATTACAGGGGTGGGGAAACACTGAAGCTTTCTTT
many	TRBV25-1	13	TRBJ1-2	NA	CAGNRAQDYGYTF	TGTGCCGGCAACAGGGCTCAGGACTATGGCTACACCTTC
many	TRBV29-1	14	TRBJ1-5	NA	CSAISRGVNQPQHF	TGCAGCGCTATCTCGAGGGGAGTTAATCAGCCCCAGCATTTT
many	TRBV6-1	13	TRBJ1-2	NA	CASSKEDYYGYTF	TGTGCCAGCAGTAAGGAAGATTACTATGGCTACACCTTC
many	TRBV18	15	TRBJ2-3	TRBD2	CASSPLRGEADTQYF	TGTGCCAGCTCACCATTGCGGGGGGAGGCAGATACGCAGTATTTT
NA	TRBV11-2	16	TRBJ1-2	NA	CASSLGAGPLNYGYTF	TGTGCCAGCAGCTTAGGGGCAGGGCCCCTAAACTATGGCTACACCTTC
many	TRBV9	16	TRBJ2-3	NA	CASSVGASTNTDTQYF	TGTGCCAGCAGCGTAGGCGCTTCTACAAACACAGATACGCAGTATTTT
many	TRBV7-9	15	TRBJ1-1	TRBD1	CASSLDWGTGTEAFF	TGTGCCAGCAGCTTAGACTGGGGGACAGGCACTGAAGCTTTCTTT
few	TRBV2	11	TRBJ1-2	NA	CASSVPYGYTF	TGTGCCAGCAGCGTTCCCTATGGCTACACCTTC
NA	TRBV25-1	11	TRBJ2-7	NA	CAVGRGNEQYF	TGTGCCGTCGGCAGGGGTAACGAGCAGTACTTC
NA	TRBV7-3	14	TRBJ2-3	NA	CASSFTSPPDTQYF	TGTGCCAGCAGCTTTACTAGTCCGCCAGATACGCAGTATTTT
NA	TRBV9	13	TRBJ1-2	NA	CASSATVNYGYTF	TGTGCCAGCAGCGCGACAGTGAACTATGGCTACACCTTC
many	TRBV24-1	15	TRBJ1-5	TRBD1	CATSDGTGGFQPQHF	TGTGCCACCAGTGATGGTACAGGGGGGTTTCAGCCCCAGCATTTT
many	TRBV11-3	13	TRBJ2-1	TRBD2	CASSRGGANEQFF	TGTGCCAGCAGCCGCGGGGGGGCGAATGAGCAGTTCTTC
NA	TRBV7-2	11	TRBJ2-3	NA	CASRGEDTQYF	TGTGCCAGCAGGGGCGAGGATACGCAGTATTTT
many	TRBV20-1	13	TRBJ2-7	TRBD2	CSARKLAGYEQYF	TGCAGTGCTAGAAAACTAGCGGGCTACGAGCAGTACTTC
many	TRBV10-3	14	TRBJ2-7	TRBD2	CAIQAAAGPYEQYF	TGTGCCATCCAAGCGGCAGCGGGGCCCTACGAGCAGTACTTC
many	TRBV7-3	14	TRBJ1-6	NA	CASSLAGPNSPLHF	TGTGCCAGCAGCTTAGCAGGGCCTAATTCACCCCTCCACTTT
many	TRBV6-1	14	TRBJ2-7	NA	CASSEGPSSYEQYF	TGTGCCAGCAGTGAAGGGCCCAGCTCCTACGAGCAGTACTTC